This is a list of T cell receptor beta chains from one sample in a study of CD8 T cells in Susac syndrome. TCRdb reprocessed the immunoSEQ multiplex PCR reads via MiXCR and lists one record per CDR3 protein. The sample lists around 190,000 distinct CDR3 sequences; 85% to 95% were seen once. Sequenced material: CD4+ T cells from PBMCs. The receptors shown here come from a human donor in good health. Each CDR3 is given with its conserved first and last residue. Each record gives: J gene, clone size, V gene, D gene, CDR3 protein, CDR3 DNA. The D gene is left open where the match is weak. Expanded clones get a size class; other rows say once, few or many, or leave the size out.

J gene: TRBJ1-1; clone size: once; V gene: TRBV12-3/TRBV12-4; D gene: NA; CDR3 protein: CASSSTRKAFF; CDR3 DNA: TGTGCCAGCAGTTCGACCAGAAAAGCTTTCTTT
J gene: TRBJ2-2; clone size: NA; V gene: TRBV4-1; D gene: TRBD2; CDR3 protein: CASSQSGGRSGLTGELFF; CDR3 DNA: TGCGCCAGCAGCCAAAGCGGGGGAAGGTCCGGGTTGACCGGGGAGCTGTTTTTT
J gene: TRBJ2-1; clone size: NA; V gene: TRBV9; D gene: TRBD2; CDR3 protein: CASSVEWRGGRGEQFF; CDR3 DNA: TGTGCCAGCAGCGTAGAATGGCGGGGGGGCCGAGGTGAGCAGTTCTTC
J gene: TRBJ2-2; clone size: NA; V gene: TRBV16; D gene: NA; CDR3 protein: CASSRLGGTGELFF; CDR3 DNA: TGTGCCAGCAGTCGTCTTGGGGGCACCGGGGAGCTGTTTTTT
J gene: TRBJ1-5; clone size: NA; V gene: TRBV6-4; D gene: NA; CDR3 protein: CASGQGRGQPQHF; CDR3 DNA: TGTGCCAGCGGGCAGGGAAGGGGGCAGCCCCAGCATTTT
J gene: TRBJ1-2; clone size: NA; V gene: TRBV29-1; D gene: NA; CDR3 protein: CSTHGVYGYAF; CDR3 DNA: TGCAGCACACACGGAGTATATGGCTACGCCTTC
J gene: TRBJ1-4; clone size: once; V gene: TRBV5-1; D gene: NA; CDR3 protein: CASSLRQIATNEKLFF; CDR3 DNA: TGCGCCAGCAGCTTGAGGCAGATTGCAACTAATGAAAAACTGTTTTTT
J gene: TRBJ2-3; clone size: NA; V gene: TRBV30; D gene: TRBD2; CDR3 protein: CAWSIAGGSTDTQYF; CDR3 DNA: TGTGCCTGGAGTATAGCGGGAGGGAGCACAGATACGCAGTATTTT
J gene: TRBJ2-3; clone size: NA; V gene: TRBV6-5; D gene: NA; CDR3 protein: CASQGSRTDTQYF; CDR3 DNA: TGTGCCAGCCAAGGGAGCCGCACAGATACGCAGTATTTT
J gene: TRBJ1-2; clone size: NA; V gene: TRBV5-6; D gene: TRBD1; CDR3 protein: CASSPEDRGNYGYTF; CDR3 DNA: TGTGCCAGCAGCCCCGAGGACAGGGGGAACTATGGCTACACCTTC
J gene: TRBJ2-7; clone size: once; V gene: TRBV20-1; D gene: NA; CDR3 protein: CSAFLQGNEQYF; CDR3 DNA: TGCAGTGCTTTTCTCCAGGGGAACGAGCAGTACTTC
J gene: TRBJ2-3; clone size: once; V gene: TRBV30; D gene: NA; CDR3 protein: CAWSGGDASTDTQYF; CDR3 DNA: TGTGCCTGGAGTGGTGGGGACGCGAGCACAGATACGCAGTATTTT
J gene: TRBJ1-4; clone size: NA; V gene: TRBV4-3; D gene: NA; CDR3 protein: CASSPRGAGQGTEKLFF; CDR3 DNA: TGCGCCAGCAGCCCGAGAGGGGCGGGCCAGGGCACCGAAAAACTGTTTTTT
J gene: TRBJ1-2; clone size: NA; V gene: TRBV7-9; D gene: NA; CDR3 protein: CASSLSSVRGGYTF; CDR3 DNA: TGTGCCAGCAGCTTATCGTCCGTGAGAGGTGGCTACACCTTC
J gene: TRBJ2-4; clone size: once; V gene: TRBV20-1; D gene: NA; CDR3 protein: CSASKAVPGENIQYF; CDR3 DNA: TGCAGTGCAAGTAAGGCGGTGCCAGGAGAAAACATTCAGTACTTC
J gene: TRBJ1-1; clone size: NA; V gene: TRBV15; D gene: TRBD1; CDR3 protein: CATSRGAGTGAEAFF; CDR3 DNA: TGTGCCACCAGCAGAGGAGCCGGGACAGGGGCTGAAGCTTTCTTT
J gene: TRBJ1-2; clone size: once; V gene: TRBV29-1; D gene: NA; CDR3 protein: CSAEGSGGYTF; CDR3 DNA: TGCAGCGCCGAGGGGTCAGGCGGCTACACCTTC
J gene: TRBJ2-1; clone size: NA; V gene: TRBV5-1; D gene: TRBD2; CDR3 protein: CASSGLAQNNEQFF; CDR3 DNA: TGCGCCAGCAGCGGACTAGCGCAAAACAATGAGCAGTTCTTC
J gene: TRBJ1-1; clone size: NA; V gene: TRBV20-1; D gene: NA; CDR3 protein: CSASGFGAGRTEAFF; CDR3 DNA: TGCAGTGCTAGTGGGTTCGGGGCTGGGAGGACTGAAGCTTTCTTT
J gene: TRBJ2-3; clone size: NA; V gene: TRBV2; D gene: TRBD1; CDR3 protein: CASSWRTGPGYF; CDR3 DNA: TGTGCCAGCAGTTGGCGGACAGGCCCAGGGTATTTT
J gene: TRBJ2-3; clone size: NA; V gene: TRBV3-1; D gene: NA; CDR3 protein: CASSPRALTDTQYF; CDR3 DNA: TGTGCCAGCAGCCCGAGGGCCCTAACAGATACGCAGTATTTT
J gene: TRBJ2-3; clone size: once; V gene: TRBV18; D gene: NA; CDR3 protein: CASSRTLTDTQYF; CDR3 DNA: TGTGCCAGCTCACGAACACTAACAGATACGCAGTATTTT
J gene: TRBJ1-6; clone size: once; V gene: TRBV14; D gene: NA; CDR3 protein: CASSQDLRNSPLHF; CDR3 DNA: TGTGCCAGCAGCCAAGATCTGAGAAATTCACCCCTCCACTTT
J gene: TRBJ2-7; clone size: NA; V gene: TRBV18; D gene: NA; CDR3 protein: CASSPPLAGYEQYF; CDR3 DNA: TGTGCCAGCTCACCACCTTTAGCAGGGTACGAGCAGTACTTC